One sample yielded the 12 T cell receptor beta chains listed below, sequenced in a study of shared clonotypes between healthy human individuals. Data came from immunoSEQ multiplex PCR; TCRdb stores just in-frame clones and leaves some out. The sample includes some 2,000,000 clones, 85% to 95% seen only once; the top ten take 0.13%. The sequenced sample was naive CD4+ T cells sorted from blood. Noted subset: CD45RA+ positively selected. The receptor source for this set is a man younger than 35 in good health.

This chain joins TRBV4-1 and TRBJ2-7, with D possibly matching TRBD1 (5 bases). This CDR3 has 14 residues. Germline CDR1 and CDR2: MGHRA and YSYEKL. The germline V and J ends were trimmed by 4 bases and 3 bases, with 13 bases remaining between them. CDR3 in amino acids: CASSPGHSGYEQYF. In DNA form, the CDR3 reads TGCGCCAGCAGCCCCGGACATTCAGGCTACGAGCAGTACTTC.

J is TRBJ1-5 and V is TRBV7-2; 7 positions agree with TRBD1. Germline V gene sequence: CDR1 SGHTA, CDR2 FQGNSA. The junction had 7 bases not matched to a gene; V was cut back by 1 base and J by 7 bases. The CDR3 is 15 residues long. The CDR3 DNA sequence: TGTGCCAGCAGCTTAGGCTACAGGGGATTACAGCCCCAGCATTTT. This codes for CASSLGYRGLQPQHF. The full variable domain, rest sourced from reference TRBV7-2 and TRBJ1-5, is GAGVSQSPSNKVTEKGKDVELRCDPISGHTALYWYRQSLGQGLEFLIYFQGNSAPDKSGLPSDRFSAERTGGSVSTLTIQRTQQEDSAVYLCASSLGYRGLQPQHFGDGTRLSIL.

The V and J genes are TRBV28 and TRBJ1-2, with D maybe TRBD1 (6 bases). V gave up 5 bases and J gave up 4 bases, with 11 bases separating them. This CDR3 comprises 13 residues. CDR1 is MDHEN and CDR2 is SYDVKM in the germline V gene. DNA for the CDR3: TGTGCCAGCAGTGCTACAGGGAGCTATGGCTACACCTTC. This sequence encodes CASSATGSYGYTF.

The chain has TRBV9 and TRBJ1-1; 7 bases map to TRBD1. Per germline, CDR1 SGDLS and CDR2 YYNGEE. The CDR3 totals 16 residues. Germline trimming cut 3 bases from V and 1 base from J; bases unmatched to any gene: 9. Written as DNA, the CDR3 is TGTGCCAGCAGCGGGAGGGGGACAGCAACGAACACTGAAGCTTTCTTT. Encoded protein: CASSGRGTATNTEAFF.

The V gene is TRBV6-5, the J gene TRBJ2-1; D uncertain. The CDR3 sequence is 16 residues long. The germline V gene has CDR1 MNHEY and CDR2 SVGAGI. Trimming pared 2 bases from V and 0 bases from J, leaving 11 bases between. CDR3 sequence reads: CASSYKPSSSYNEQFF. For the CDR3, the DNA is TGTGCCAGCAGTTACAAACCAAGCTCCTCCTACAATGAGCAGTTCTTC.

The chain has TRBV5-4 and TRBJ2-3, with D perhaps matching TRBD1 or TRBD2 (5 bases each). Between the trimmed V and J ends, which lost 1 base and 3 bases, there was a span of 15 bases. The germline V gene has CDR1 SGHNT and CDR2 YYREEE (reference sequence). The CDR3 has 16 amino acids. The CDR3 DNA follows: TGTGCCAGCAGCTTGATGGTGGCAGGGAGAACAGATACGCAGTATTTT. It codes for CASSLMVAGRTDTQYF.

This clone was detected only a few times. Other DNA sequences from this sample encode an identical CDR3 as well. V usage is TRBV7-9 and J usage is TRBJ1-5; 9 positions agree with TRBD1. Germline V CDR1 and CDR2: SEHNR, FQNEAQ (reference sequence). The CDR3 contains 15 residues. The V segment lost 5 bases and the J segment 3 bases; nucleotides outside the gene matches: 5. DNA for the CDR3: TGTGCCAGCAGCCCCGGGACAGGGATCAATCAGCCCCAGCATTTT. It specifies CASSPGTGINQPQHF.

Here the CDR3 reads CASRPSGQGEKLFF. CDR3 coding DNA: TGTGCCAGCAGACCGAGCGGACAGGGCGAAAAACTGTTTTTT. V and J are TRBV28 and TRBJ1-4; 8 bases are shared with TRBD1. The length of the CDR3 is 14 residues. Per germline, CDR1 MDHEN and CDR2 SYDVKM. V was clipped by 6 bases and J by 8 bases; unmatched bases: 8.

The gene calls are TRBV28 and TRBJ2-4, with D possibly being TRBD1 (8 bases). V dropped 1 base and J dropped 9 bases, with 13 bases sitting between them. This CDR3 is built from 14 residues. Germline lookup yields CDR1 MDHEN and CDR2 SYDVKM. Here the CDR3 reads CASSLFTGGAIQYF. In nucleotides, the CDR3 is TGTGCCAGCAGTTTATTCACAGGGGGGGCCATTCAGTACTTC. The complete variable domain, with remaining parts taken from reference TRBV28 and TRBJ2-4, reads DVKVTQSSRYLVKRTGEKVFLECVQDMDHENMFWYRQDPGLGLRLIYFSYDVKMKEKGDIPEGYSVSREKKERFSLILESASTNQTSMYLCASSLFTGGAIQYFGAGTRLSVL.

Notes on this clone: One junction end disagrees with the germline gene, perhaps due to a read error. The chain employs TRBV7-7 and TRBJ2-1; TRBD2 aligns across 10 bases. CDR1 SSHAT and CDR2 FNYEAQ come from the germline V gene (reference sequence). The CDR3 has 14 amino acids. This CDR3 reads CASSLAGAGYEQFF. As DNA, the CDR3 is TGTGCTAGCAGCCTAGCGGGAGCGGGTTATGAGCAGTTCTTC. The full variable domain, rest sourced from reference TRBV7-7 and TRBJ2-1, is GAGVSQSPRYKVTKRGQDVTLRCDPISSHATLYWYQQALGQGPEFLTYFNYEAQPDKSGLPSDRFSAERPEGSISTLTIQRTEQRDSAMYRCASSLAGAGYEQFFGPGTRLTVL.

The rearrangement joins TRBV5-6 to TRBJ1-1; D remains unclear. The length of the CDR3 is 14 residues. Germline V gene data show CDR1 as SGHDT and CDR2 as YYEEEE. Trimming left V 4 bases short and J 3 bases short, with 13 bases between. The CDR3 loop reads CASSLGGRYTEAFF. DNA for the CDR3: TGTGCCAGCAGCCTGGGTGGGCGGTACACTGAAGCTTTCTTT.

This clone has a single count. The sample holds other DNA sequences that translate to the same CDR3. This chain's CDR3 is CAWSRGSNQPQHF. CDR3 DNA sequence: TGTGCCTGGAGCCGAGGTAGCAATCAGCCCCAGCATTTT. The chain has TRBV30 and TRBJ1-5; no clear D gene. Trimming took 3 bases from V and 0 from J, leaving 6 bases between them. Germline CDR1 is GTSNPN and CDR2 is SVGIG (reference sequence). The CDR3 is made up of 13 amino acids.